The clone carrying this TCR beta chain was picked up many times. The source of the sample is a study of regulatory T cells in long-lasting Graves disease. Arm-PCR of CDR3 regions and iRepertoire HTBI primers were used to build TCR beta libraries. A single record per CDR3 protein comes from TCRdb applying MiXCR to the multiplex PCR reads. The sample has roughly 430,000 distinct CDR3 sequences; 21% are singletons. Time point defined: persistent/refractory GD, antithyroid drugs over 5 years with positive TRAb. From RNA extracted from PBMCs, the TCR library was made. The clonotype was recovered from a female donor with Graves disease. The material was peripheral blood mononuclear cells (PBMCs), obtained when the disease was refractory, from a patient treated with antithyroid drugs.

CDR3 region: CASSLARTGQGAYEQYF. The CDR3 DNA is TGTGCCAGCAGCTTAGCCCGAACCGGACAGGGGGCTTACGAGCAGTACTTC. V gene TRBV7-9 combines with J gene TRBJ2-7, with TRBD1 identical over 11 bases. The V gene end was trimmed by 0 bases and the J gene end by 4 bases; junction bases not matched to a gene: 8. This CDR3 has 17 residues. The germline CDR1 and CDR2 sequences are SEHNR and FQNEAQ (reference sequence).